This T cell receptor (beta chain) derives from a study of blood T cell repertoires in COVID-19. The germline CDR1 and CDR2 sequences are MNHEY and SMNVEV (reference sequence). V dropped 2 bases and J dropped 2 bases, with 6 bases sitting between them. CDR3 length: 14 amino acids. Method: immunoSEQ multiplex PCR; TCRdb's copy keeps in-frame clones and lacks some. The sample lists approximately 97,000 clones; 90% were seen once. The count of this clone is one. The chain employs TRBV27 and TRBJ1-4; TRBD1 is a possible D gene (5 bases). Sequencing was done on a sample of peripheral blood. The clonotype comes from a man in his sixties with acute or convalescent COVID-19. The CDR3 nucleotides read TGTGCCAGCAGTTTAGCAGGGACTAATGAAAAACTGTTTTTT. Protein product: CASSLAGTNEKLFF.